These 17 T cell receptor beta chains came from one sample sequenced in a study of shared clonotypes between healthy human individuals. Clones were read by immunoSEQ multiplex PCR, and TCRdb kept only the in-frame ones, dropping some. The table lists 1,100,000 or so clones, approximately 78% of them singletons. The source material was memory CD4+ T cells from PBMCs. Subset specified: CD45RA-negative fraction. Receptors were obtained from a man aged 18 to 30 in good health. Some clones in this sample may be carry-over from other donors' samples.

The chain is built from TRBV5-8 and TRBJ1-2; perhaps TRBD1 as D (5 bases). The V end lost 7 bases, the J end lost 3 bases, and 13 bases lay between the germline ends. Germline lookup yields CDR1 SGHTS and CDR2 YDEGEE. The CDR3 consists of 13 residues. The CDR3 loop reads CASRSRGYYGYTF. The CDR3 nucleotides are TGTGCCAGCCGCTCGCGGGGGTACTATGGCTACACCTTC.

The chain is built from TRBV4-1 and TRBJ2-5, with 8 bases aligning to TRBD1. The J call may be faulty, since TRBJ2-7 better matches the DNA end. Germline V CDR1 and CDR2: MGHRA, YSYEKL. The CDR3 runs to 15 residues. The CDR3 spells CASSQDRTGISEQYF. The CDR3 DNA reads TGCGCCAGCAGCCAAGACAGGACAGGGATAAGCGAGCAGTACTTC.

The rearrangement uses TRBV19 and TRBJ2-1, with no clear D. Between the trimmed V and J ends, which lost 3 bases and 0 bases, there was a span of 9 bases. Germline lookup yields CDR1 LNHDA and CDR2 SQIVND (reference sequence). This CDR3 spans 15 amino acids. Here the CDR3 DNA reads TGTGCCAGTAGTATCCAGGTTAGCTCCTACAATGAGCAGTTCTTC. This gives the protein CASSIQVSSYNEQFF.

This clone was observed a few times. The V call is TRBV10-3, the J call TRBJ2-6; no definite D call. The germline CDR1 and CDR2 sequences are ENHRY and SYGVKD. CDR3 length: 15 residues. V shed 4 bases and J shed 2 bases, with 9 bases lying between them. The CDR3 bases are TGTGCCATCAGTGGTACGGTTACTGGGGCCAACGTCCTGACTTTC. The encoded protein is CAISGTVTGANVLTF.

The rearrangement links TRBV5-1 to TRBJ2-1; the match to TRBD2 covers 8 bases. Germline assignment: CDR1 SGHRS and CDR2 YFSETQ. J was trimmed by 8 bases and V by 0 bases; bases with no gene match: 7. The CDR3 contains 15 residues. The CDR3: CASSLARGLADEQFF. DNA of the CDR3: TGCGCCAGCAGCTTGGCCCGAGGACTAGCCGATGAGCAGTTCTTC.

The CDR3 loop is CASAGGALTAYNEQFF. As DNA, the CDR3 is TGTGCCAGCGCGGGGGGGGCCCTTACAGCCTACAATGAGCAGTTCTTC. The chain couples TRBV28 to TRBJ2-1, with 9 bases aligning to TRBD2. The CDR3 is 16 amino acids. J gave up 2 bases and V 8 bases, and 10 bases lay outside the gene matches. Germline V gene sequence: CDR1 MDHEN, CDR2 SYDVKM.

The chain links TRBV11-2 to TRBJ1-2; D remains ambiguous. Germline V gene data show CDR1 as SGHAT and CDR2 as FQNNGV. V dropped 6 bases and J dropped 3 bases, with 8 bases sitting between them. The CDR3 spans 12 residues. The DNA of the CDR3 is TGTGCCAGCAGTTTCCGGGACTATGGCTACACCTTC. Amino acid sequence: CASSFRDYGYTF.

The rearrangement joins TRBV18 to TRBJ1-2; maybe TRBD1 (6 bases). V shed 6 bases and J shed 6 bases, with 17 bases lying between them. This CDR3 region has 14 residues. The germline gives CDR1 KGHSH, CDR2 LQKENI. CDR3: CASSPTQGSDGYTF. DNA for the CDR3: TGTGCCAGCTCCCCGACACAGGGTTCGGATGGCTACACCTTC.

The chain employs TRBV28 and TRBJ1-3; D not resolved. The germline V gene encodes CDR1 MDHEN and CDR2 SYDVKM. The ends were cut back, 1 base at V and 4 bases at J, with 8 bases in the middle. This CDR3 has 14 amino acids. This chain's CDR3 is CASSLYPRGNTIYF. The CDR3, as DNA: TGTGCCAGCAGTTTATACCCCCGGGGAAACACCATATATTTT.

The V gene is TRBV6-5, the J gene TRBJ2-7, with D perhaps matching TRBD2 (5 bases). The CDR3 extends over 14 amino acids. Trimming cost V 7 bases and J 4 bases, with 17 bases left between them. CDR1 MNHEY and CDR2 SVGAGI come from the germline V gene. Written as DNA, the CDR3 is TGTGCCAGCAAGTTAATCGGCTCGGGGTACGAGCAGTACTTC. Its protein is CASKLIGSGYEQYF.

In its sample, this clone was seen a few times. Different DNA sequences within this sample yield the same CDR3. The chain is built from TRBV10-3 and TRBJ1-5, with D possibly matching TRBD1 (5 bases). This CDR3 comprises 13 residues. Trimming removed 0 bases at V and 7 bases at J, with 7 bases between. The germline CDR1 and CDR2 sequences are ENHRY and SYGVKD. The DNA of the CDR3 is TGTGCCATCAGTGAGTCGAGGGACCAGCCCCAGCATTTT. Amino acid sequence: CAISESRDQPQHF.

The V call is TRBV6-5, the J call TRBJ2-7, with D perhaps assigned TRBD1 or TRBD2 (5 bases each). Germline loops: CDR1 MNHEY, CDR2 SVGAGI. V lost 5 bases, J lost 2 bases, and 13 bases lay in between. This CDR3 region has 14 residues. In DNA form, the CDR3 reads TGTGCCAGCAGTGACCGGGACGGAGCCTACGAGCAGTACTTC. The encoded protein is CASSDRDGAYEQYF.

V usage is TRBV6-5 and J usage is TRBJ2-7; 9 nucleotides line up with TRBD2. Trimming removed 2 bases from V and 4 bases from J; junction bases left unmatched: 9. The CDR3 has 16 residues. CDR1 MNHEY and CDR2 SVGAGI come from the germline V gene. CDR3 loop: CASSYNTAGGRYEQYF. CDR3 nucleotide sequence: TGTGCCAGCAGTTACAACACGGCGGGAGGGCGGTACGAGCAGTACTTC.

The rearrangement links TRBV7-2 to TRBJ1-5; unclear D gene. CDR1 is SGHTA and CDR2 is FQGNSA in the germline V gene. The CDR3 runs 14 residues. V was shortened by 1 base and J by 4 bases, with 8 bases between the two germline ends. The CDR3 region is CASSLVQPNQPQHF. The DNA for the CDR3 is TGTGCCAGCAGCTTAGTGCAGCCTAATCAGCCCCAGCATTTT.

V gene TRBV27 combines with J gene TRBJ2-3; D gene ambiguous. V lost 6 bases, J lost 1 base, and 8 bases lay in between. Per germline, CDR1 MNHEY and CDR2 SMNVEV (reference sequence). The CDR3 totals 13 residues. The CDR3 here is CASSQERTDTQYF. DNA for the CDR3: TGTGCCAGCAGCCAGGAACGCACAGATACGCAGTATTTT.

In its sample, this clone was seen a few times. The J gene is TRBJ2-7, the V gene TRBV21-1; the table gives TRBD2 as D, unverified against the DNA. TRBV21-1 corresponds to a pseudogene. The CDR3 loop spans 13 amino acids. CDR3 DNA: TGTGCCAGGCGGGGGCAAAGCTCCTACGAGCAGTACTTC. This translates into CARRGQSSYEQYF.

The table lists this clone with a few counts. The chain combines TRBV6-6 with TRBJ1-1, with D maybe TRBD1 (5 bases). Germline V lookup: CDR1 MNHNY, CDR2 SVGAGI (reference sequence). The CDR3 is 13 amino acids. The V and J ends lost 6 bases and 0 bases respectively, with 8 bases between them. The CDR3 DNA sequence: TGTGCCAGCAGACAGGATCTGAACACTGAAGCTTTCTTT. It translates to CASRQDLNTEAFF.